The present T cell receptor beta chain was sequenced within a study of cytomegalovirus exposure and HLA in healthy donors. Study results and caveats: With high specificity and sensitivity, the classifier reportedly diagnosed cytomegalovirus status.

Turning to this clone: Its antigen is not identified.

The PCR made use of 60 Vbeta and 13 Jbeta primers. The table came from immunoSEQ multiplex PCR; TCRdb's copy has only in-frame clones and leaves some out. This table holds some 140,000 clones, around 77% found once. CDR1 and CDR2 (germline): LNHDA, SQIVND (reference sequence). V lost 7 bases and J lost 5, with 14 bases in between. This CDR3 spans 13 amino acids. Sequencing input: PBMCs. The J gene is TRBJ2-5, the V gene TRBV19, with a possible D match to TRBD2 (5 bases). This clonotype originated in a man aged 45-65 years in good health and CMV-seronegative. DNA for the CDR3: TGTGCCAGTACGAGGGCGGATGGGGAGACCCAGTACTTC. It codes for CASTRADGETQYF. The full variable domain, in which reference TRBV19 and TRBJ2-5 provide the parts outside the CDR3, is DGGITQSPKYLFRKEGQNVTLSCEQNLNHDAMYWYRQDPGQGLRLIYYSQIVNDFQKGDIAEGYSVSREKKESFPLTVTSAQKNPTAFYLCASTRADGETQYFGPGTRLLVL.